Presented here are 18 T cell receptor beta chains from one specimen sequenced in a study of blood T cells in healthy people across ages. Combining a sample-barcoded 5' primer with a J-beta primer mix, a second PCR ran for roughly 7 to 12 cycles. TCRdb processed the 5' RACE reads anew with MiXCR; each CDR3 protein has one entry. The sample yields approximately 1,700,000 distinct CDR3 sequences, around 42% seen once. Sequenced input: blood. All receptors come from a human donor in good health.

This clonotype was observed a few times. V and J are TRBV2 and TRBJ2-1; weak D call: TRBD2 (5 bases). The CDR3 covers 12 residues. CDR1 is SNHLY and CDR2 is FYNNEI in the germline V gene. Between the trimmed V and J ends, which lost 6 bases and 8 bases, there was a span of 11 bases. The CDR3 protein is CASREQRYEQFF. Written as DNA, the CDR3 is TGTGCCAGCAGAGAACAGCGGTATGAGCAGTTCTTC.

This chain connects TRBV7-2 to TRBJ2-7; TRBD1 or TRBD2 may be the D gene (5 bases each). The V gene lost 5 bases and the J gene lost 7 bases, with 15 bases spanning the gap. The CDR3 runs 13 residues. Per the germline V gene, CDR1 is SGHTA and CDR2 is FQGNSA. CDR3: CASSRDPVGEQYF. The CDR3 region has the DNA TGTGCCAGCAGCCGGGACCCGGTGGGGGAGCAGTACTTC.

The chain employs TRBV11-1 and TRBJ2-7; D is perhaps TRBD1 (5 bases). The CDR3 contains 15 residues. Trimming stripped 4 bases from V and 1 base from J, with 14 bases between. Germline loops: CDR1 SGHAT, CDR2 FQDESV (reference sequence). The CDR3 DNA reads TGTGCCAGCAGCTCTACCTTGGGGCCATCCTACGAGCAGTACTTC. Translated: CASSSTLGPSYEQYF.

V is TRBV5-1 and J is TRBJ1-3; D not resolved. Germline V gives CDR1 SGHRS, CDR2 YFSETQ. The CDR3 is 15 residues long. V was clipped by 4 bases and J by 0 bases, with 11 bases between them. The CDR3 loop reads CASSGGSGSGNTIYF. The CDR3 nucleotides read TGCGCCAGCAGCGGCGGCTCGGGCTCTGGAAACACCATATATTTT.

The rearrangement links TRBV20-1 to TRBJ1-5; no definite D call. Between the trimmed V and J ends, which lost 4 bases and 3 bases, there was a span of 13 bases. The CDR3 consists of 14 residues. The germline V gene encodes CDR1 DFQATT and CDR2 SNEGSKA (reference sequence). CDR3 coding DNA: TGCAGTGCTAAGCGATCGGCTAACAATCAGCCCCAGCATTTT. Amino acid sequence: CSAKRSANNQPQHF.

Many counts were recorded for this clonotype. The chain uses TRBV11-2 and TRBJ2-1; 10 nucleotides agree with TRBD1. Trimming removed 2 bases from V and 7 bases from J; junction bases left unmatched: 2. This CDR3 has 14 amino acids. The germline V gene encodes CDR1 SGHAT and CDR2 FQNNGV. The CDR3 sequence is CASSLSDRGNEQFF. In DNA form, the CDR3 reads TGTGCCAGCAGCTTATCGGACAGGGGGAATGAGCAGTTCTTC.

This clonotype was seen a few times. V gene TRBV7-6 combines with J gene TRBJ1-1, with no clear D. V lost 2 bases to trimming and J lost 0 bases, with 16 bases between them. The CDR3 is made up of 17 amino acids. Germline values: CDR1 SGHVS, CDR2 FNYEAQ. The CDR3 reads CASSLLDPGSLNTEAFF. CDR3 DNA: TGTGCCAGCAGCTTACTCGATCCGGGATCACTGAACACTGAAGCTTTCTTT.

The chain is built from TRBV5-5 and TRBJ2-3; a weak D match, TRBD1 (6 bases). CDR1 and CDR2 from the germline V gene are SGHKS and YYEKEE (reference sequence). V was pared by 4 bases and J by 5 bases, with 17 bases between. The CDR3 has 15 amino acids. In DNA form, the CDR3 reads TGTGCCAGCAGCCACATGTCAGGGGAAGTAGATACGCAGTATTTT. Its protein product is CASSHMSGEVDTQYF. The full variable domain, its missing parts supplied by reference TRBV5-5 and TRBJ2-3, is DAGVTQSPTHLIKTRGQQVTLRCSPISGHKSVSWYQQVLGQGPQFIFQYYEKEERGRGNFPDRFSARQFPNYSSELNVNALLLGDSALYLCASSHMSGEVDTQYFGPGTRLTVL.

The CDR3 bases are TGCGCCAGCAGGCGGGCTGACAATCAGCCCCAGCATTTT. Amino acid sequence: CASRRADNQPQHF. The chain combines TRBV5-1 with TRBJ1-5; D ambiguous. Germline lookup yields CDR1 SGHRS and CDR2 YFSETQ. Trimming took 5 bases from V and 3 from J, leaving 9 bases between them. This CDR3 region has 13 residues.

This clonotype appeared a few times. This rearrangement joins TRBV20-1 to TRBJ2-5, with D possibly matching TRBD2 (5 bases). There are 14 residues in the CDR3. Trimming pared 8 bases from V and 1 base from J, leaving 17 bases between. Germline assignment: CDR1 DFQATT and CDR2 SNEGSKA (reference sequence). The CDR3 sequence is CSSGSPGSQETQYF. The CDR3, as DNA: TGCAGTTCGGGCTCGCCGGGGTCCCAAGAGACCCAGTACTTC.

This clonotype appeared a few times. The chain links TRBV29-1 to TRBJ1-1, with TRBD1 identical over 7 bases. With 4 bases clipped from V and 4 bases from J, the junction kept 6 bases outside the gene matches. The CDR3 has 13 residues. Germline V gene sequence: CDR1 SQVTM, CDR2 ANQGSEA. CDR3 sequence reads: CSVGLNRGTEAFF. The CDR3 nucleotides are TGCAGCGTTGGTCTGAACAGGGGCACTGAAGCTTTCTTT. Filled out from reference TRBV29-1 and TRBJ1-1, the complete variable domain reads SAVISQKPSRDICQRGTSLTIQCQVDSQVTMMFWYRQQPGQSLTLIATANQGSEATYESGFVIDKFPISRPNLTFSTLTVSNMSPEDSSIYLCSVGLNRGTEAFFGQGTRLTVV.

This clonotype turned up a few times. CDR3 bases: TGTGCCAGCAGTCGTCTTAATGAAAAACTGTTTTTT. Its protein is CASSRLNEKLFF. The V call is TRBV2, the J call TRBJ1-4; no definite D call. From germline, CDR1 is SNHLY and CDR2 FYNNEI. Trimming removed 5 bases at V and 4 bases at J, with 5 bases between. CDR3 length equals 12 residues.

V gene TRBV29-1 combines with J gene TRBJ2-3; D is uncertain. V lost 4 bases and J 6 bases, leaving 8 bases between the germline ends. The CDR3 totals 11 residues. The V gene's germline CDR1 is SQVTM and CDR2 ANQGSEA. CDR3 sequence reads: CSVANPDTQYF. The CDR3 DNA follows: TGCAGCGTTGCCAACCCGGATACGCAGTATTTT.

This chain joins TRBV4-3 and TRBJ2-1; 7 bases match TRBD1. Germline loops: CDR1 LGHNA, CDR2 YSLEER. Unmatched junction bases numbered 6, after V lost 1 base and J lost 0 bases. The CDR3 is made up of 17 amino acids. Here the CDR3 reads CASSQASTGSSYNEQFF. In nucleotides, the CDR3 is TGCGCCAGCAGCCAAGCATCGACAGGGAGCTCCTACAATGAGCAGTTCTTC.

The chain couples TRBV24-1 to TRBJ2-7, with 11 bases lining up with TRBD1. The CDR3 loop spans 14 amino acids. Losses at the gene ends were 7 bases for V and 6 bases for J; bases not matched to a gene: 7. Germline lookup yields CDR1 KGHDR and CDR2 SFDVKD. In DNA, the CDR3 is TGTGCCACCAGCGAGGGACAGGGGGGGGTCGAGCAGTACTTC. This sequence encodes CATSEGQGGVEQYF.

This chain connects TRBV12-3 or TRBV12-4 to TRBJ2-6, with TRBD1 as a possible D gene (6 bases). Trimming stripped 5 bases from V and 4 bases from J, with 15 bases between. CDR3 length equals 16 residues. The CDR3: CASSPQGVRGANVLTF. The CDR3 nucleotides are TGTGCCAGCAGTCCACAGGGAGTGAGAGGGGCCAACGTCCTGACTTTC.

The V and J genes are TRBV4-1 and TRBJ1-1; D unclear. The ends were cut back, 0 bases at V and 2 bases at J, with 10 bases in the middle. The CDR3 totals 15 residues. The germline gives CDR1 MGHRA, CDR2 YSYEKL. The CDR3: CASSQDVPGNTEAFF. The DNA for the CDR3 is TGCGCCAGCAGCCAAGATGTTCCCGGTAACACTGAAGCTTTCTTT.

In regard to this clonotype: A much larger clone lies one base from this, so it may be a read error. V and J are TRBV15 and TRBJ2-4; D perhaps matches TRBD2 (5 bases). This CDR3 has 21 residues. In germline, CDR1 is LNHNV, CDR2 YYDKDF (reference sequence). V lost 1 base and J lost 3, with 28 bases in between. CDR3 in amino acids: CATSRGREPIGAGWDKNIQYF. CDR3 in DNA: TGTGCCACCAGCAGAGGTCGGGAACCCATTGGCGCTGGGTGGGACAAAAACATTCAGTACTTC.